A selection of T cell receptor beta chains follows, all from one sample in a study of blood T cell repertoires in COVID-19. The repertoire was sequenced with immunoSEQ multiplex PCR; TCRdb's copy has only in-frame clones and lacks some. The sample includes 95,000 to 110,000 clones, 87% of them seen just once. The sample consisted of peripheral blood. These receptors all come from a human donor in a cohort sampled during active COVID-19. The CDR3 runs from the conserved cysteine through the conserved F or W. Each record gives: J gene, V gene, CDR3 protein.

j_gene: TRBJ1-5
v_gene: TRBV6-1
CDR3aa: CASSDVKTGVRPQHF

j_gene: TRBJ1-1
v_gene: TRBV7-9
CDR3aa: CASSLGAGRAEAFF

j_gene: TRBJ1-6
v_gene: TRBV29-1
CDR3aa: CSVGGRGSSYNSPLHF

j_gene: TRBJ2-7
v_gene: TRBV15
CDR3aa: CATSRSGTSGFSYEQYF

j_gene: TRBJ1-2
v_gene: TRBV6-5
CDR3aa: CASRPGDSGYTF

j_gene: TRBJ2-2
v_gene: TRBV21-1
CDR3aa: CASSIIGRDRRNTGELFF

j_gene: TRBJ2-3
v_gene: TRBV28
CDR3aa: CASSFSTGKNTDTQYF

j_gene: TRBJ1-5
v_gene: TRBV7-2
CDR3aa: CASSLRVGNQPQHF

j_gene: TRBJ2-1
v_gene: TRBV27
CDR3aa: CASSWGGQAAEQFF

j_gene: TRBJ2-5
v_gene: TRBV6-1
CDR3aa: CASSGGLAGEDKETQYF

j_gene: TRBJ2-5
v_gene: TRBV18
CDR3aa: CASSPPLAGETQYF

j_gene: TRBJ2-5
v_gene: TRBV20-1
CDR3aa: CSASISGSEQETQYF

j_gene: TRBJ2-7
v_gene: TRBV20-1
CDR3aa: CTSGSVNEQYF

j_gene: TRBJ1-5
v_gene: TRBV19
CDR3aa: CASSTGQVHQPQHF

j_gene: TRBJ2-7
v_gene: TRBV28
CDR3aa: CASSLTNQPYEQYF

j_gene: TRBJ2-7
v_gene: TRBV15
CDR3aa: CATSRDGEGAIDEQYF

j_gene: TRBJ2-2
v_gene: TRBV7-3
CDR3aa: CASSLSGSGELFF

j_gene: TRBJ1-1
v_gene: TRBV24-1
CDR3aa: CATSDRSSPGQGGGNAMNTEAFF

j_gene: TRBJ2-7
v_gene: TRBV28
CDR3aa: CASRLTGSGSYEQYF

j_gene: TRBJ2-3
v_gene: TRBV20-1
CDR3aa: CSASPVMVSTDTQYF

j_gene: TRBJ1-1
v_gene: TRBV29-1
CDR3aa: CSAVNTEAFF

j_gene: TRBJ1-1
v_gene: TRBV27
CDR3aa: CASRVGSTEAFF

j_gene: TRBJ2-7
v_gene: TRBV11-2
CDR3aa: CASSLVTGSYEQYF

j_gene: TRBJ2-3
v_gene: TRBV4-1
CDR3aa: CASSQDGPDTQYF

j_gene: TRBJ1-2
v_gene: TRBV4-1
CDR3aa: CASSQRTGVGYGYTF

j_gene: TRBJ1-5
v_gene: TRBV19
CDR3aa: CASTKTPGQKSNQPQHF

j_gene: TRBJ2-3
v_gene: TRBV7-2
CDR3aa: CASSRRTRSADTQYF

j_gene: TRBJ2-3
v_gene: TRBV24-1
CDR3aa: CATSAGVNTQYF

j_gene: TRBJ1-2
v_gene: TRBV28
CDR3aa: CASSLTGQFTNYGYTF

j_gene: TRBJ2-1
v_gene: TRBV18
CDR3aa: CASSPPSGGYNEQFF

j_gene: TRBJ2-2
v_gene: TRBV2
CDR3aa: CASLKEFANTGELFF

j_gene: TRBJ2-3
v_gene: TRBV28
CDR3aa: CASSRTSGDTQYF

j_gene: TRBJ2-4
v_gene: TRBV28
CDR3aa: CASSFLLGLAGVAKNIQYF

j_gene: TRBJ1-2
v_gene: TRBV7-2
CDR3aa: CASSLDLGAWGYTF

j_gene: TRBJ2-3
v_gene: TRBV30
CDR3aa: CAWSDRFDRGRLDTQYF

j_gene: TRBJ2-2
v_gene: TRBV7-6
CDR3aa: CASSPGLGGNTGELFF

j_gene: TRBJ1-5
v_gene: TRBV27
CDR3aa: CASSFGGLEPQHF

j_gene: TRBJ2-6
v_gene: TRBV5-4
CDR3aa: CASSFGFNAGSGANVLTF

j_gene: TRBJ1-1
v_gene: TRBV7-8
CDR3aa: CATSLGSDTEAFF

j_gene: TRBJ1-5
v_gene: TRBV7-8
CDR3aa: CASSLGTPSNQPQHF

j_gene: TRBJ2-1
v_gene: TRBV14
CDR3aa: CASSQEPGQGDNEQFF

j_gene: TRBJ1-1
v_gene: TRBV6-2/TRBV6-3
CDR3aa: CASSVRTGYKNTEAFF

j_gene: TRBJ1-2
v_gene: TRBV20-1
CDR3aa: CSARGDNGYTF